Listed below are T cell receptor beta chains from one sample, sequenced in a study of early T cells in non-severe SARS-CoV-2 infection. One entry per CDR3 protein results from TCRdb running MiXCR on the 5' RACE reads. The sample has roughly 67,000 distinct CDR3 sequences; 12% are singletons. The specimen sequenced was whole blood. These receptor sequences come from an adult who was a healthcare worker with PCR-confirmed SARS-CoV-2 infection or an uninfected control (not recorded which). Each CDR3 is given with its conserved first and last residue. Each record gives: J gene, V gene, clone size, D gene, CDR3 protein, CDR3 DNA. The D gene is left open where the match is weak. Clone sizes are given selectively: once, few, many, or a class where the clone is expanded.

>TRBJ2-5|TRBV7-2|-|-
CASSRPGATQYF
TGTGCCAGCAGCCGTCCCGGGGCGACCCAGTACTTC
>TRBJ2-1|TRBV6-5|few|-
CASRSYGTEYKKQFF
TGTGCCAGCAGGTCATATGGGACGGAATACAAGAAGCAGTTCTTC
>TRBJ1-5|TRBV4-1|few|-
CASSQDVRGYSNQPQHF
TGCGCCAGCAGCCAAGATGTGAGGGGATATAGCAATCAGCCCCAGCATTTT
>TRBJ2-3|TRBV7-2|-|-
CASSLSPPPATQYF
TGTGCCAGCAGCTTATCCCCCCCCCCAGCTACGCAGTATTTT
>TRBJ2-7|TRBV19|many|-
CASSIAVYYEQYF
TGTGCCAGTAGTATCGCAGTGTACTACGAGCAGTACTTC
>TRBJ1-2|TRBV6-5|-|TRBD1
CASRAPGQNYGYTF
TGTGCCAGCAGAGCGCCGGGACAGAACTATGGCTACACCTTC
>TRBJ2-1|TRBV2|-|-
CASSHNEQFF
TGTGCCAGCAGTCACAATGAGCAGTTCTTC
>TRBJ2-4|TRBV29-1|-|-
CSVGGGWDIQYF
TGCAGCGTTGGAGGAGGATGGGACATTCAGTACTTC
>TRBJ1-2|TRBV20-1|-|-
CSARDRTDYGYTF
TGCAGTGCTAGAGATCGGACCGACTATGGCTACACCTTC
>TRBJ1-2|TRBV5-1|few|-
CASSSRGEGTYGYTF
TGCGCCAGCAGCTCCCGCGGTGAGGGGACCTATGGCTACACCTTC
>TRBJ1-6|TRBV6-1|-|-
CASSEEDNGSPLHF
TGTGCCAGCAGCGAGGAGGACAACGGTTCACCCCTCCACTTT
>TRBJ2-2|TRBV29-1|few|-
CSVPRGIMTGELFF
TGCAGCGTTCCCCGTGGGATAATGACCGGGGAGCTGTTTTTT
>TRBJ2-5|TRBV7-2|many|-
CASSSPYQETQYF
TGTGCCAGCAGCTCCCCGTACCAAGAGACCCAGTACTTC
>TRBJ1-1|TRBV10-3|-|TRBD1
CAIRDRMGAFF
TGTGCCATCAGGGACAGGATGGGGGCTTTCTTT
>TRBJ2-7|TRBV4-1|-|-
CASSQVPRGVREEQYF
TGCGCCAGCAGCCAAGTCCCCCGCGGGGTCCGTGAGGAGCAGTACTTC
>TRBJ1-1|TRBV5-4|many|-
CASSLAATVEAFF
TGTGCCAGCAGCTTGGCCGCGACAGTCGAAGCTTTCTTT
>TRBJ1-5|TRBV6-1|-|-
CASKPSADSNQPQHF
TGTGCCAGCAAGCCATCGGCGGATAGCAATCAGCCCCAGCATTTT
>TRBJ2-1|TRBV6-2/TRBV6-3|many|-
CASRGYEQFF
TGTGCCAGCAGGGGCTATGAGCAGTTCTTC
>TRBJ2-1|TRBV12-3/TRBV12-4|few|TRBD2
CASSFAGGINEQFF
TGTGCCAGCAGTTTTGCGGGGGGGATCAATGAGCAGTTCTTC
>TRBJ1-1|TRBV2|many|-
CASSGLGAGMNTEAFF
TGTGCCAGCAGTGGTCTGGGGGCGGGCATGAACACTGAAGCTTTCTTT
>TRBJ2-5|TRBV12-3/TRBV12-4|few|-
CASSLGTLQETQYF
TGTGCCAGCAGTTTAGGGACTTTACAAGAGACCCAGTACTTC
>TRBJ2-1|TRBV9|-|TRBD2
CASSVGSGGAYNEQFF
TGTGCCAGCAGCGTCGGCAGCGGGGGGGCCTACAATGAGCAGTTCTTC
>TRBJ2-2|TRBV6-5|-|-
CASRPQGSNTGELFF
TGTGCCAGCAGACCACAGGGTTCGAACACCGGGGAGCTGTTTTTT
>TRBJ2-3|TRBV6-5|many|TRBD1
CASRWTGLGVDTQYF
TGTGCCAGCAGGTGGACAGGCCTCGGCGTAGATACGCAGTATTTT
>TRBJ2-6|TRBV10-3|many|TRBD1
CAISLQGERGSGANVLTF
TGTGCCATCTCCCTACAGGGGGAGCGTGGGTCTGGGGCCAACGTCCTGACTTTC
>TRBJ2-1|TRBV12-3/TRBV12-4|-|-
CASSFNGIWPQFF
TGTGCCAGCAGTTTTAACGGTATCTGGCCCCAGTTCTTC
>TRBJ2-7|TRBV29-1|many|-
CSVVGRSRSYEQYF
TGCAGCGTTGTCGGCAGGTCTAGATCCTACGAGCAGTACTTC
>TRBJ2-3|TRBV29-1|few|-
CSVVFRGGSTDTQYF
TGCAGCGTTGTCTTCAGGGGCGGTAGCACAGATACGCAGTATTTT
>TRBJ1-1|TRBV7-9|many|-
CASSFRTLGTEAFF
TGTGCCAGCAGCTTTCGGACATTGGGCACTGAAGCTTTCTTT
>TRBJ2-7|TRBV20-1|few|-
CSARDGPYEQYF
TGCAGTGCTAGAGATGGGCCCTACGAGCAGTACTTC
>TRBJ2-7|TRBV20-1|few|-
CSARDTLGGTGEQYF
TGCAGTGCTAGAGATACTCTGGGGGGAACGGGCGAGCAGTACTTC
>TRBJ1-3|TRBV7-9|few|-
CASTGENTIYF
TGTGCCAGCACAGGGGAAAACACCATATATTTT
>TRBJ2-6|TRBV5-6|many|-
CASSLRRSGANVLTF
TGTGCCAGCAGCTTAAGGAGGTCTGGGGCCAACGTCCTGACTTTC
>TRBJ1-2|TRBV6-5|-|-
CATRLANYGYTF
TGTGCCACCAGGTTGGCGAACTATGGCTACACCTTC
>TRBJ1-1|TRBV2|few|-
CASSDSLDIAPRAFF
TGTGCCAGCAGTGATTCATTAGACATCGCCCCACGAGCTTTCTTT
>TRBJ1-6|TRBV10-3|few|-
CAISESPGLTLGSPLHF
TGTGCCATCAGTGAGTCGCCGGGCCTGACTCTGGGTTCACCCCTCCACTTT
>TRBJ1-5|TRBV6-2/TRBV6-3|-|-
CASIDSGGGQPQHF
TGTGCCAGCATCGACTCGGGGGGAGGTCAGCCCCAGCATTTT
>TRBJ1-1|TRBV12-3/TRBV12-4|-|-
CASSLLASTEAFF
TGTGCCAGCAGTTTACTCGCGTCCACTGAAGCTTTCTTT
>TRBJ1-6|TRBV6-2/TRBV6-3|many|-
CASVPSAYNSPLHF
TGTGCCAGCGTCCCCAGCGCCTATAATTCACCCCTCCACTTT